This TCR beta chain was documented in a study of blood T cell dynamics during melanoma immunotherapy. Study as a whole: Patients with metastatic melanoma got pembrolizumab or nivolumab-ipilimumab as first-line care.

This clone has just a few counts. The CDR3 runs 19 residues. Germline values: CDR1 SGHRS, CDR2 YFSETQ. The V and J ends lost 0 bases and 5 bases, in that order; junction bases with no gene match: 18. Some clones are missing from TCRdb's copy, which holds only in-frame ones; the method was immunoSEQ multiplex PCR. There are some 25,000 clones in the sample; 87% occur only once, and approximately 4.6% lies in the top ten. Time point of the sample: pre-treatment baseline. Blood was drawn before treatment and at week 3 after checkpoint blockade. The clonotype originates from a human donor with melanoma. This chain joins TRBV5-1 and TRBJ2-5; 8 bases agree with TRBD2. Sequenced here: blood, sampled from a patient treated with checkpoint blockade. CDR3 nucleotide sequence: TGCGCCAGCAGCTTGGGGCCACCAGTTGGCGGGAGGCCACGGGAGACCCAGTACTTC. Protein product: CASSLGPPVGGRPRETQYF.